This T cell receptor beta chain is drawn from a study of regulatory T cells in long-lasting Graves disease. Study-wide points: Samples came from peripheral blood alone, without thyroid tissue.

Sample time point: newly diagnosed GD, antithyroid drugs for less than 3 months. With RNA extracted from PBMCs as input, the TCR library was made. The source of the patients was an endocrinology department in Xi'an, China. A remark on this clonotype: Its antigen is currently unknown.

The length of the CDR3 is 16 residues. Germline CDR1 reads SGDLS; CDR2 reads YYNGEE. V lost 4 bases, J lost 7 bases, and 20 bases lay in between. In building TCR beta libraries, iRepertoire HTBI primers were used together with Arm-PCR of CDR3 regions. Each CDR3 protein gets one entry after TCRdb re-called the multiplex PCR reads with MiXCR. The data show 410,000 or so distinct CDR3 sequences, with about 15% seen just once and approximately 15% held by the top ten. The same sample was also used in a study of T cells in Graves' hyperthyroidism and ophthalmopathy. That source notes: Graves' hyperthyroidism was deemed stable given no ophthalmopathy progression within 18 months. In the first-round RT-PCR of the TCR CDR3, the HTBI primer set was used.

The receptor comes from a woman in her twenties or thirties with Graves disease. This chain connects TRBV9 to TRBJ1-4; the D gene is possibly TRBD1 (6 bases). Sequenced material: peripheral blood mononuclear cells (PBMCs), taken at new diagnosis, from a patient treated with antithyroid drugs. The CDR3 DNA is TGTGCCAGCAGCCAGGGCGGGGGGGCTTATGGTGAAAAACTGTTTTTT. Residues: CASSQGGGAYGEKLFF. Full variable domain (outside the CDR3, taken from reference TRBV9 and TRBJ1-4): DSGVTQTPKHLITATGQRVTLRCSPRSGDLSVYWYQQSLDQGLQFLIQYYNGEERAKGNILERFSAQQFPDLHSELNLSSLELGDSALYFCASSQGGGAYGEKLFFGSGTQLSVL.